These 15 T cell receptor beta chains originate from one sample sequenced in a study of T cell responses to AZD1222 COVID-19 vaccine. Measured with immunoSEQ multiplex PCR; TCRdb has only the in-frame clones, and not every one. The sample carries some 100,000 clones, 92% recorded once. Here the sequenced sample was peripheral blood, taken 28 days after the second AZD1222 dose. The receptors stem from an adult who received the AZD1222 COVID-19 vaccine.

The chain has TRBV9 and TRBJ2-3; D might be TRBD1 or TRBD2, each matching 5 bases. V was pared by 2 bases and J by 0 bases, with 13 bases between. This CDR3 region has 16 residues. CDR1 is SGDLS and CDR2 is YYNGEE in the germline V gene. Here the CDR3 reads CASSVTGTASTDTQYF. DNA for the CDR3: TGTGCCAGCAGCGTGACCGGGACGGCTAGCACAGATACGCAGTATTTT.

This sequence joins TRBV7-6 and TRBJ1-6; D is uncertain. The germline CDR1 and CDR2 sequences are SGHVS and FNYEAQ. The CDR3 has 14 residues. The V end lost 2 bases, the J end lost 4 bases, and 6 bases lay between the germline ends. CDR3 amino acids: CASSLSRYNSPLHF. Written as DNA, the CDR3 is TGTGCCAGCAGCTTAAGCAGATATAATTCACCCCTCCACTTT.

This clone was detected only a few times. The chain employs TRBV9 and TRBJ1-4, with D unclear. The V gene's germline CDR1 is SGDLS and CDR2 YYNGEE. The CDR3 runs to 17 residues. V lost 3 bases and J lost 7, with 22 bases in between. CDR3: CASSEQDIWTSSEKLFF. In DNA, the CDR3 is TGTGCCAGCAGCGAACAAGATATTTGGACCAGTAGTGAAAAACTGTTTTTT.

The chain employs TRBV15 and TRBJ1-4; 7 nucleotides line up with TRBD1. Per the germline V gene, CDR1 is LNHNV and CDR2 is YYDKDF (reference sequence). This CDR3 contains 15 residues. Trimming removed 5 bases from V and 4 bases from J; junction bases left unmatched: 7. In DNA, the CDR3 is TGTGCCACCAGCGCCCGGGACAGTAATAATGAAAAACTGTTTTTT. Translation: CATSARDSNNEKLFF.

This clone was picked up one time. The CDR3 loop reads CASSYTGHLAKNIQYF. The CDR3 coding sequence is TGTGCCAGCAGTTATACGGGACACCTAGCCAAAAACATTCAGTACTTC. The V and J genes are TRBV6-5 and TRBJ2-4; tentative D call: TRBD1 (6 bases). The CDR3 runs 16 residues. CDR1 and CDR2 from the germline V gene are MNHEY and SVGAGI. Between the trimmed V and J ends, which lost 3 bases and 0 bases, there was a span of 12 bases.

The chain uses TRBV18 and TRBJ1-1; D is ambiguous. Germline CDR1 is KGHSH and CDR2 is LQKENI. V gave up 4 bases and J gave up 0 bases, with 12 bases separating them. CDR3 length equals 15 residues. As DNA, the CDR3 is TGTGCCAGCTCACGGGAGACACAACTGAACACTGAAGCTTTCTTT. It codes for CASSRETQLNTEAFF.

DNA of the CDR3: TGTGCCAGCAGCTTGGACAGGAAGGAGTATGGCTACACCTTC. Its protein is CASSLDRKEYGYTF. The V call is TRBV5-4, the J call TRBJ1-2, with D possibly TRBD1 on 5 matching bases. The CDR3 contains 14 residues. Germline-derived CDR1 and CDR2 are SGHNT and YYREEE (reference sequence). V was trimmed by 0 bases and J by 5 bases, leaving 11 bases between them.

This clone appeared once. This chain links TRBV12-3 or TRBV12-4 with TRBJ1-3, with D hard to call. Trimming took 3 bases from V and 4 from J, leaving 4 bases between them. This CDR3 spans 12 amino acids. In nucleotides, the CDR3 is TGTGCCAGCAGTTTGGGAGGAAACACCATATATTTT. Residues: CASSLGGNTIYF.

The chain links TRBV6-5 to TRBJ2-1; 12 bases are a match to TRBD1. Losses at the gene ends were 2 bases for V and 2 bases for J; bases not matched to a gene: 1. Germline loops: CDR1 MNHEY, CDR2 SVGAGI. The CDR3 runs to 16 residues. CDR3 residues: CASSYRDRGPYNEQFF. The CDR3 DNA follows: TGTGCCAGCAGTTACCGGGACAGGGGGCCCTACAATGAGCAGTTCTTC.

CDR3 amino acids: CASSFTTGGPTTNEKLFF. The CDR3, as DNA: TGTGCCAGCAGTTTCACTACAGGGGGACCCACAACTAATGAAAAACTGTTTTTT. V gene TRBV3-1 (or the pseudogene TRBV3-2) combines with J gene TRBJ1-4; the match to TRBD1 covers 8 bases. Germline lookup yields CDR1 LGHDT and CDR2 YNNKEL (reference sequence). There are 18 residues in the CDR3. V lost 6 bases, J lost 0 bases, and 12 bases stayed unmatched.

This rearrangement joins TRBV5-1 to TRBJ1-2, with D uncertain. This CDR3 comprises 16 residues. V dropped 4 bases and J dropped 0 bases, with 16 bases sitting between them. From germline, CDR1 is SGHRS and CDR2 YFSETQ. The CDR3 spells CASSPIGQLTNYGYTF. The CDR3 DNA is TGCGCCAGCAGCCCGATAGGGCAGCTGACTAACTATGGCTACACCTTC.

This chain joins TRBV9 and TRBJ2-1; 7 bases map to TRBD2. With 3 bases clipped from V and 1 base from J, the junction kept 7 bases outside the gene matches. Germline loops: CDR1 SGDLS, CDR2 YYNGEE. This CDR3 is built from 16 residues. CDR3 sequence reads: CASSGGAGRSYNEQFF. The CDR3 nucleotides are TGTGCCAGCAGCGGGGGAGCGGGGAGGTCCTACAATGAGCAGTTCTTC.

The J gene is TRBJ1-2, the V gene TRBV11-2; 10 nucleotides agree with TRBD1. Looked up from germline, CDR1 is SGHAT and CDR2 is FQNNGV. CDR3 length: 17 amino acids. V dropped 1 base and J dropped 1; count of bases not matched to a gene: 6. The CDR3 coding sequence is TGTGCCAGCAGCTTAGCAGGGACAGGGGATCATAACTATGGCTACACCTTC. This codes for CASSLAGTGDHNYGYTF.

The chain couples TRBV10-3 to TRBJ2-2; 7 nucleotides agree with TRBD1. V shed 6 bases and J 7 bases; nucleotides not matched to a gene: 8. The germline V gene encodes CDR1 ENHRY and CDR2 SYGVKD. The CDR3 loop spans 14 amino acids. Written as DNA, the CDR3 is TGTGCCATCAGCGACAGGGTAGAAGTCGGGGAGCTGTTTTTT. This gives the protein CAISDRVEVGELFF.

The chain carries TRBV9 and TRBJ1-2, with a weak D call TRBD1 (6 bases). Trimming took 3 bases from V and 6 from J, leaving 9 bases between them. Germline CDR1 and CDR2: SGDLS and YYNGEE. This CDR3 contains 12 residues. The CDR3 reads CASSGGHDGYTF. CDR3 nucleotide sequence: TGTGCCAGCAGCGGGGGACACGATGGCTACACCTTC.